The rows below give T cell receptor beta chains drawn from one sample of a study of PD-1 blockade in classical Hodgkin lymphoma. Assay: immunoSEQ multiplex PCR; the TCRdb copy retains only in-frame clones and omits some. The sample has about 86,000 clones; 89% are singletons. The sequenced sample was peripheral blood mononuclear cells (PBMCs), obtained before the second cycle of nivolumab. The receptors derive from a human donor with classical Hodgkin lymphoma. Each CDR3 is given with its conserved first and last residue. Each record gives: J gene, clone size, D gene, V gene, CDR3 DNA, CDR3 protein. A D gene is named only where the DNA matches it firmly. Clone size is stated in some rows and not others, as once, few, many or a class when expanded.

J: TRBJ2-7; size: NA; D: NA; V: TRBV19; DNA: TGTGCCAGTAGTATCCCAGGGAGCTCCTACGAGCAGTACTTC; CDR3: CASSIPGSSYEQYF
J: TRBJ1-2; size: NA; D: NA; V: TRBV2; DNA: TGTGCCAGCAGTGAAACAGGCCGCTATGGCTACACCTTC; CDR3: CASSETGRYGYTF
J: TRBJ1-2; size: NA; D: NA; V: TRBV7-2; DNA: TGTGCCAGCAGCCTCGCCGACAGGCTGGGGGGATTGGGCTACACCTTC; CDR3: CASSLADRLGGLGYTF
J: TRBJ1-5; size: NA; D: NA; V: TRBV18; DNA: TGTGCCAGCTCACCAGCCGGGGGAGGTCAGCCCCAGCATTTT; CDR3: CASSPAGGGQPQHF
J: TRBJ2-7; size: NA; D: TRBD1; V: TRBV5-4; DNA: TGTGCCAGCAGCTTGGGAACAGGGGCCTACGAGCAGTACTTC; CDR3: CASSLGTGAYEQYF
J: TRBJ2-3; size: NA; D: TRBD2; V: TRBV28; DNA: TGTGCCAGCGGGATTAGCGGGGGAGGGGCAGATACGCAGTATTTT; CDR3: CASGISGGGADTQYF
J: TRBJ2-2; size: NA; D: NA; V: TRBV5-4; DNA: TGTGCCAGCAGCTTTTGGCCGGGGAACACCGGGGAGCTGTTTTTT; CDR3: CASSFWPGNTGELFF
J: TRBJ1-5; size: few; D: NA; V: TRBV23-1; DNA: TGCGCCAGCACTTGCAATCAGCCCCAGCATTTT; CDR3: CASTCNQPQHF
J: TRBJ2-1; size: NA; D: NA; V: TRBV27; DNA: TGTGCCAGCAGCCTCCTAGATCCCTACAATGAGCAGTTCTTC; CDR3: CASSLLDPYNEQFF
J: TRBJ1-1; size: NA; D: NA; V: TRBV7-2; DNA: TGTGCCAGCAGCTTTGGGCGGACAGCTGAAGCTTTCTTT; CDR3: CASSFGRTAEAFF
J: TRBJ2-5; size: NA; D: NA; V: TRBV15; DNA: TGTGCCACCAGCTATTCCCTTGAGACCCAGTACTTC; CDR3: CATSYSLETQYF
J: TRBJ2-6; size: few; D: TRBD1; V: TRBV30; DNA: TGTGCCGTCGGCACTGATTCCCAGGGGGATGCCTATGCTGGGGCCAACGTCCTGACTTTC; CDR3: CAVGTDSQGDAYAGANVLTF
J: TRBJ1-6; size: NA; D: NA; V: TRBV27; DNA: TGTGCCAGCAGTCCCAACCCCGTCGTGATCCCCAATTCACCCCTCCACTTT; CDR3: CASSPNPVVIPNSPLHF
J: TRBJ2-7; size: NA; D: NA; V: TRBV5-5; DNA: TGTGCCAGCAGCGAAGGTGCCGGGGGGCATTGGGAGCAGTACTTC; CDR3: CASSEGAGGHWEQYF
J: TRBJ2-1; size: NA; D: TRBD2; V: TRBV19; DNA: TGTGCCAGTAGTATACTTACTAGCGGGAGGGGGAATGAGCAGTTCTTC; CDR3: CASSILTSGRGNEQFF
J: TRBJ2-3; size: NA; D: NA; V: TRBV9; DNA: TGTGCCAGCAGCTCCTTCGGAGGGTTTAGCACAGATACGCAGTATTTT; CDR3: CASSSFGGFSTDTQYF
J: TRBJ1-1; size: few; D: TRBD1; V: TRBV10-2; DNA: TGCGCCAGCATTAGCGGACAGGCCTCGAACACTGAAGCTTTCTTT; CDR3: CASISGQASNTEAFF
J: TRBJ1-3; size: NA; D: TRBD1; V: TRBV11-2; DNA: TGTGCCAGCACCCTCGGACAGGGGGCTGGAAACACCATATATTTT; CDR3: CASTLGQGAGNTIYF
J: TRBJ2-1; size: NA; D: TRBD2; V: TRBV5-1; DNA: TGCGCCAGCTATCCCTGGGAGGGCCGCTACAATGAGCAGTTCTTC; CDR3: CASYPWEGRYNEQFF
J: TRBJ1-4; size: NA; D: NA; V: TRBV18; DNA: TGTGCCAGCTCACCTTCCGGGACCCCGAGGGAAAAACTGTTTTTT; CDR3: CASSPSGTPREKLFF
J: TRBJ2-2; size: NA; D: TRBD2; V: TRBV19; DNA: TGTGCCAGTAGTGTGCGACTTCTAGCGGTAAACACCGGGGAGCTGTTTTTT; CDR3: CASSVRLLAVNTGELFF
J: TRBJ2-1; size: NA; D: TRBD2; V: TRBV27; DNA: TGTGCCAGCAGTCCAGGGACTAGCGGGAGTTACAATGAGCAGTTCTTC; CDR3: CASSPGTSGSYNEQFF